This T cell receptor beta chain emerged from a study of blood T cell repertoires in COVID-19. At the level of the study: Nucleic acid was either cDNA or gDNA, and it came from T cells, B-cell-depleted T cells, or PBMCs.

Authors' methods: For nucleated cells, counts were estimated from reference gene primer amplification. Measured with immunoSEQ multiplex PCR; TCRdb has only the in-frame clones, and not every one. V and J calls and clone size follow that table, whereas D and trimming were derived from the DNA. Of 650,000 to 800,000 clones listed, over 80% are singletons. This sequence was found in a woman younger than 30 with acute or convalescent COVID-19. Material for sequencing was peripheral blood.

Here the CDR3 reads CASNRLNTEAFF. CDR3 bases: TGTGCTAGTAACAGATTGAACACTGAAGCTTTCTTT. The chain recombines TRBV12-5 with TRBJ1-1; D is uncertain. V gave up 8 bases and J gave up 0 bases, with 7 bases separating them. Germline V CDR1 and CDR2: LGHNT, FRNRAP. CDR3 length: 12 amino acids.